One and the same sample provided the 11 T cell receptor beta chains below, sequenced in a study of T cell responses to AZD1222 COVID-19 vaccine. Sequencing used immunoSEQ multiplex PCR; TCRdb keeps in-frame clones, though not all of them. The sample lists tens of thousands of clones, just over 90% occurring once. The material sequenced was peripheral blood, taken 28 days after the second AZD1222 dose. The receptor set was obtained from an adult who received the AZD1222 COVID-19 vaccine.

The J gene is TRBJ1-4, the V gene TRBV9; 9 nucleotides agree with TRBD1. The V and J ends lost 1 base and 5 bases, in that order; junction bases with no gene match: 0. Germline values: CDR1 SGDLS, CDR2 YYNGEE. This CDR3 contains 14 residues. The CDR3, as DNA: TGTGCCAGCAGCGTAACAGGGGGCAATGAAAAACTGTTTTTT. Protein product: CASSVTGGNEKLFF.

The rearrangement uses TRBV18 and TRBJ1-1; no definite D call. Trimming shortened V by 3 bases and J by 1 base, and 3 bases separated the two germline ends. Germline V gives CDR1 KGHSH, CDR2 LQKENI. The CDR3 loop spans 12 amino acids. CDR3 in amino acids: CASSPQNTEAFF. The DNA for the CDR3 is TGTGCCAGCTCACCGCAGAACACTGAAGCTTTCTTT.

The chain combines TRBV11-2 with TRBJ1-2, with D tentatively TRBD1 (5 bases). Trimming shortened V by 4 bases and J by 5 bases, and 14 bases separated the two germline ends. CDR1 is SGHAT, CDR2 FQNNGV, per germline. CDR3 length: 14 residues. In DNA form, the CDR3 reads TGTGCCAGCAGCTCAGCCGGGGCGAGGTATGGCTACACCTTC. It is translated as CASSSAGARYGYTF. The whole variable domain, remainder taken from reference TRBV11-2 and TRBJ1-2, is EAGVAQSPRYKIIEKRQSVAFWCNPISGHATLYWYQQILGQGPKLLIQFQNNGVVDDSQLPKDRFSAERLKGVDSTLKIQPAKLEDSAVYLCASSSAGARYGYTFGSGTRLTVV.

The rearrangement links TRBV5-1 to TRBJ1-6; the D gene is possibly TRBD1 (6 bases). CDR3 size: 16 residues. The V end was cut by 4 bases, the J end by 7 bases, with 18 bases between. Germline V CDR1 and CDR2: SGHRS, YFSETQ. The CDR3 loop reads CASSPLGSGANSPLHF. CDR3 nucleotide sequence: TGCGCCAGCAGCCCGTTGGGCTCAGGGGCAAATTCACCCCTCCACTTT.

The chain combines TRBV7-3 with TRBJ2-5; TRBD2 might be the D (6 bases). V was cut by 5 bases and J by 5 bases, with 12 bases left in between. Germline CDR1 reads SGHTA; CDR2 reads FQGTGA. CDR3 length equals 13 residues. The CDR3 loop is CASSRMGRETQYF. The CDR3 DNA reads as TGTGCCAGCAGCCGCATGGGGAGGGAGACCCAGTACTTC.

This clone has just one count. The chain uses TRBV19 and TRBJ1-3; D remains unclear. V lost 6 bases and J lost 4, with 13 bases in between. The CDR3 consists of 14 residues. The germline gives CDR1 LNHDA, CDR2 SQIVND (reference sequence). CDR3 DNA sequence: TGTGCCAGTAGCGCAGGTATAATCGGAAACACCATATATTTT. Translated: CASSAGIIGNTIYF.

The V call is TRBV5-1, the J call TRBJ1-1, with D maybe TRBD1 (5 bases). The V end lost 1 base, the J end lost 4 bases, and 11 bases lay between the germline ends. CDR1 and CDR2 (germline): SGHRS, YFSETQ. This CDR3 has 14 amino acids. The chain's CDR3 is CASSLNPGGTEAFF. CDR3 DNA sequence: TGCGCCAGCAGCTTGAACCCCGGGGGCACTGAAGCTTTCTTT.

V usage is TRBV10-1 and J usage is TRBJ1-2; 8 nucleotides agree with TRBD1. The germline V gene has CDR1 WNHNN and CDR2 SYGVQD (reference sequence). This CDR3 is 14 amino acids long. V was pared by 4 bases and J by 8 bases, with 9 bases of the junction left unmatched. CDR3 bases: TGCGCCAGCAGTGCGGATACAGGGGGACGAGGCTACACCTTC. It translates to CASSADTGGRGYTF.

This chain uses TRBV19 with TRBJ1-1, with D perhaps matching TRBD1 (6 bases). CDR1 is LNHDA, CDR2 SQIVND, per germline (reference sequence). This CDR3 region has 13 residues. V was cut by 5 bases and J by 2 bases, with 9 bases left in between. CDR3 in amino acids: CASSQGINTEAFF. The DNA of the CDR3 is TGTGCCAGTAGTCAGGGGATTAACACTGAAGCTTTCTTT. Supplemented by reference TRBV19 and TRBJ1-1, the full variable domain reads DGGITQSPKYLFRKEGQNVTLSCEQNLNHDAMYWYRQDPGQGLRLIYYSQIVNDFQKGDIAEGYSVSREKKESFPLTVTSAQKNPTAFYLCASSQGINTEAFFGQGTRLTVV.

Only a few counts were recorded for this clone. Within the sample, other DNA sequences also encode this same CDR3. J is TRBJ1-2 and V is TRBV12-3 or TRBV12-4; D not resolved. The CDR3 sequence is 12 residues long. V lost 2 bases and J lost 3, with 4 bases in between. CDR3 amino acids: CASSLRDYGYTF. The CDR3 DNA is TGTGCCAGCAGTTTAAGGGACTATGGCTACACCTTC.

The CDR3 DNA sequence: TGTGCCAGCAGCCGACAGGGGGCCACGAACACCGGGGAGCTGTTTTTT. It codes for CASSRQGATNTGELFF. The chain joins TRBV7-9 to TRBJ2-2; 10 bases are a match to TRBD1. CDR3 length equals 16 residues. After removal of 5 bases from V and 0 bases from J, the junction contained 3 bases not matched to a gene. Germline V gene sequence: CDR1 SEHNR, CDR2 FQNEAQ (reference sequence).